This T cell receptor (beta chain) was sequenced for a study of cytomegalovirus exposure and HLA in healthy donors. The primer mix had 60 Vbeta and 13 Jbeta primers. Assay: immunoSEQ multiplex PCR; the TCRdb copy retains only in-frame clones and omits some. The sample lists approximately 42,000 clones, 81% occurring once. As concerns this clone: No antigen is known for it.

Study results and caveats: A prior analysis recorded that most TCR beta V segments were productive about 87% or about 30% of the time. One cluster of highly shared sequence variants probably arose as a sequencing artifact. There were a few CMV-associated chains whose specificity for CMV antigens was confirmed in vitro.

The CDR3 runs to 14 residues. With 7 bases clipped from V and 5 bases from J, the junction kept 5 bases outside the gene matches. CDR1 and CDR2 (germline): SQVTM, ANQGSEA. Sequencing was carried out using PBMCs. This TCR came from a man between 50 and 59 years old in good health and CMV-seronegative. The J gene is TRBJ2-3, the V gene TRBV29-1, with 14 positions matching TRBD2. CDR3 in amino acids: CSARTSGGIDTQYF. The CDR3 DNA follows: TGCAGCGCCCGGACTAGCGGGGGGATAGATACGCAGTATTTT.